A single sample gave rise to the 12 T cell receptor beta chains below, sequenced in a study of T cell repertoires in cytomegalovirus infection. TCRdb independently ran MiXCR on the reads; one entry per CDR3 protein. The table records 350,000 to 450,000 distinct CDR3 sequences, 15% to 20% of them present only once. Sequencing was done on a sample of PBMCs. All receptors derive from a human donor in good health (CMV status not recorded). Some clones in this sample may be carry-over from other donors' samples.

The chain carries TRBV3-1 and TRBJ1-1; D remains unclear. The CDR3 is 13 amino acids. The germline V and J ends were trimmed by 3 bases and 5 bases, with 10 bases remaining between them. Germline CDR1 reads LGHDT; CDR2 reads YNNKEL (reference sequence). For the CDR3, the DNA is TGTGCCAGCAGCCACAATCCGGGAACTGAAGCTTTCTTT. Protein sequence: CASSHNPGTEAFF. Full variable domain (outside the CDR3, taken from reference TRBV3-1 and TRBJ1-1): DTAVSQTPKYLVTQMGNDKSIKCEQNLGHDTMYWYKQDSKKFLKIMFSYNNKELIINETVPNRFSPKSPDKAHLNLHINSLELGDSAVYFCASSHNPGTEAFFGQGTRLTVV.

There are a few counts of this clonotype. The DNA for the CDR3 is TGTGCCAGCAGCTTGGGACACCAAAACACTGAAGCTTTCTTT. This gives the protein CASSLGHQNTEAFF. The chain links TRBV7-9 to TRBJ1-1; perhaps TRBD1 as D (6 bases). There are 14 residues in the CDR3. V gave up 3 bases and J gave up 2 bases, with 10 bases separating them. Germline V CDR1 and CDR2: SEHNR, FQNEAQ (reference sequence).

This clonotype was found many times. CDR3 DNA: TGTGCCAGCAGCTTACGACTAGCGGACACCGGGGAGCTGTTTTTT. Protein: CASSLRLADTGELFF. The chain combines TRBV7-8 with TRBJ2-2, with 9 bases lining up with TRBD2. The CDR3 has 15 residues. Germline lookup yields CDR1 SGHVS and CDR2 FQNEAQ. V was pared by 2 bases and J by 3 bases, with 1 base of the junction left unmatched.

J is TRBJ2-3 and V is TRBV5-4, with D perhaps assigned TRBD1 or TRBD2 (5 bases each). CDR3 length: 15 amino acids. Trimming pared 4 bases from V and 0 bases from J, leaving 12 bases between. Germline-derived CDR1 and CDR2 are SGHNT and YYREEE (reference sequence). The CDR3 DNA follows: TGTGCCAGCAGCGGGGACGAGGCTAGCACAGATACGCAGTATTTT. Translating gives CASSGDEASTDTQYF.

This clonotype has a handful of counts. The chain is built from TRBV6-1 and TRBJ1-2; D is unresolved. The CDR3 length is 14 residues. Deletions cut 1 base from V and 0 bases from J, with 6 bases between. Germline V gene sequence: CDR1 MNHNS, CDR2 SASEGT. In nucleotides, the CDR3 is TGTGCCAGCAGTGAAGGGGGAGCTAACTATGGCTACACCTTC. It encodes CASSEGGANYGYTF.

This clonotype was seen at least ten times. The rearrangement uses TRBV12-3 or TRBV12-4 and TRBJ2-5; 7 bases are shared with TRBD1. The CDR3 has 14 amino acids. After removal of 5 bases from V and 5 bases from J, the junction contained 8 bases not matched to a gene. The CDR3 reads CASSQRTGVETQYF. DNA for the CDR3: TGTGCCAGCAGTCAAAGGACAGGAGTGGAGACCCAGTACTTC.

The gene calls are TRBV7-9 and TRBJ2-7, with 7 bases aligning to TRBD2. J gave up 5 bases and V 2 bases, and 9 bases lay outside the gene matches. This CDR3 has 15 amino acids. CDR1 and CDR2 from the germline V gene are SEHNR and FQNEAQ (reference sequence). The CDR3 DNA sequence: TGTGCCAGCAGCTTATTCGAGACTAGCCTAAACGAGCAGTACTTC. It codes for CASSLFETSLNEQYF.

This clonotype was observed a handful of times. The V call is TRBV12-3 or TRBV12-4, the J call TRBJ2-3, with 8 nucleotides matching TRBD2. With V trimmed by 2 bases and J by 1 base, 2 bases remained unmatched. The CDR3 has 15 residues. The CDR3 is CASSLWRGGTDTQYF. The CDR3 nucleotides read TGTGCCAGCAGTTTATGGCGGGGGGGCACAGATACGCAGTATTTT.

This clonotype was seen many times. This sequence joins TRBV7-9 and TRBJ1-2, with D hard to call. The CDR3 consists of 13 residues. Between the trimmed V and J ends, which lost 4 bases and 4 bases, there was a span of 10 bases. Germline V gene lookup returns CDR1 SEHNR and CDR2 FQNEAQ (reference sequence). CDR3 coding DNA: TGTGCCAGCAGCTATGGACCCACCTATGGCTACACCTTC. Amino acids: CASSYGPTYGYTF.

This clonotype occurred many times. This chain connects TRBV7-2 to TRBJ1-5, with a weak D call TRBD1 (5 bases). Germline V gene lookup returns CDR1 SGHTA and CDR2 FQGNSA. This CDR3 is built from 17 residues. V lost 4 bases, J lost 0 bases, and 16 bases lay in between. CDR3 in amino acids: CASSSRVGRYSNQPQHF. The CDR3 nucleotides read TGTGCCAGCAGCTCGAGAGTGGGGCGTTATAGCAATCAGCCCCAGCATTTT.

This clonotype is a singleton in its sample. Compared with germline, one end of the junction differs, possibly owing to a read error. This sequence joins TRBV12-3 or TRBV12-4 and TRBJ2-1; D might be TRBD2 (6 bases). With the DNA end fitting TRBJ2-7 better, the J assignment may be wrong. The CDR3 runs to 14 residues. Here the CDR3 DNA reads TGTGACAGCAGTCCCCCGGGGGTCTACAATGAGCAGTACTTC. It codes for CDSSPPGVYNEQYF.

Only a few counts were recorded for this clonotype. This chain links TRBV18 with TRBJ1-1, with 7 nucleotides matching TRBD1. The CDR3 is 15 amino acids. Trimming took 1 base from V and 11 from J; bases not matched to a gene: 13. Germline V gene lookup returns CDR1 KGHSH and CDR2 LQKENI. CDR3 nucleotide sequence: TGTGCCAGCTCACCACACGAAGGGGGCAACAACCCCGCTTTCTTT. Its protein product is CASSPHEGGNNPAFF.